These 21 T cell receptor beta chains originate from one sample sequenced in a study of T cell responses to AZD1222 COVID-19 vaccine (dated by TCRdb to the early 2020s). According to the study, the label for this sample's time point signals: baseline before first vaccination. Library prep was done by the immunoSEQ multiplex PCR assay. Drawn from immuneACCESS, this table holds only the in-frame rearrangements with V and J called that TCRdb kept. Clones are partly lost; checked studies trace under half to an unresolved V gene and leave the rest unexplained. This sample is represented by around 92,000 clones; approximately 91% of them were singletons. Clones ranked in the top ten supply over 20% of the sample. Sequenced here: peripheral blood, sampled on day 0 of AZD1222 vaccination. The receptors originated from an adult in good health.

The J gene is TRBJ2-1, the V gene TRBV9; D tentatively reads TRBD1 or TRBD2 (6 bases each). Germline V lookup: CDR1 SGDLS, CDR2 YYNGEE. The CDR3 loop spans 14 amino acids. V lost 0 bases to trimming and J lost 8 bases, with 12 bases between them. The CDR3 spells CASSVAGGGHEQFF. Written as DNA, the CDR3 is TGTGCCAGCAGCGTAGCCGGGGGCGGCCATGAGCAGTTCTTC.

This chain links TRBV6-2 or TRBV6-3 with TRBJ2-2; 10 positions match TRBD1. The J segment lost 4 bases and the V segment lost 5 bases, leaving 19 bases of the junction unmatched. The germline V gene has CDR1 MNHEY and CDR2 SVGEGT. This CDR3 spans 20 amino acids. CDR3 coding DNA: TGTGCCAGCAGTCCACGGTCTTTTTTTCCGGGACAGGGGTCCACCGGGGAGCTGTTTTTT. Translating it yields CASSPRSFFPGQGSTGELFF.

The chain is built from TRBV7-2 and TRBJ2-7; 11 bases are a match to TRBD1. Germline-derived CDR1 and CDR2 are SGHTA and FQGNSA. This CDR3 spans 14 amino acids. J was trimmed by 5 bases and V by 4 bases; bases with no gene match: 4. CDR3 sequence reads: CASSSGQGAHEQYF. The CDR3 DNA reads as TGTGCCAGCAGCTCCGGACAGGGGGCCCACGAGCAGTACTTC.

The chain uses TRBV6-5 and TRBJ2-5; perhaps D is TRBD1 or TRBD2 (6 bases each). CDR1 MNHEY and CDR2 SVGAGI come from the germline V gene. Trimming left V 7 bases short and J 2 bases short, with 11 bases between. This CDR3 is built from 13 residues. CDR3 protein: CASKRGLQETQYF. The CDR3 bases are TGTGCCAGCAAACGGGGGCTTCAAGAGACCCAGTACTTC.

The CDR3 DNA reads as TGTGCCAGCAGTGCATCCCCCAGGGGAGTGAACTATGGCTACACCTTC. Translated, it gives CASSASPRGVNYGYTF. V and J are TRBV6-1 and TRBJ1-2; D may be TRBD1 (6 bases). The CDR3 is made up of 16 amino acids. Trimming removed 4 bases at V and 2 bases at J, with 17 bases between. Germline V gene data show CDR1 as MNHNS and CDR2 as SASEGT.

This sequence joins TRBV4-3 and TRBJ1-6; tentatively, D is TRBD1 (5 bases). The ends were cut back, 1 base at V and 0 bases at J, with 10 bases in the middle. Germline-derived CDR1 and CDR2 are LGHNA and YSLEER. The CDR3 has 17 amino acids. CDR3 nucleotides: TGCGCCAGCAGCCAAGGAGCAGGGAACTCCTATAATTCACCCCTCCACTTT. Protein sequence: CASSQGAGNSYNSPLHF.

The chain uses TRBV20-1 and TRBJ2-3, with D maybe TRBD2 (6 bases). The CDR3 covers 16 residues. Trimming removed 3 bases at V and 4 bases at J, with 20 bases between. From germline, CDR1 is DFQATT and CDR2 SNEGSKA (reference sequence). The CDR3 DNA follows: TGCAGTGCTAGTCTGACGGGGAGGAGGAGATCAGATACGCAGTATTTT. Its protein product is CSASLTGRRRSDTQYF.

This rearrangement joins TRBV4-1 to TRBJ2-4; 8 nucleotides agree with TRBD1. The ends lost 0 bases at V and 2 bases at J; junction bases unmatched: 3. Germline CDR1 is MGHRA and CDR2 is YSYEKL. The CDR3 runs to 16 residues. The CDR3, as DNA: TGCGCCAGCAGCCAAGATCACAGGGGGACCAAAAACATTCAGTACTTC. Its protein product is CASSQDHRGTKNIQYF.

The chain uses TRBV10-3 and TRBJ1-6; D is perhaps TRBD1 (6 bases). V was shortened by 6 bases and J by 9 bases, with 15 bases between the two germline ends. There are 14 residues in the CDR3. CDR1 ENHRY and CDR2 SYGVKD come from the germline V gene. CDR3 residues: CAIRPSDSSSPLHF. The CDR3 DNA reads as TGTGCCATCAGGCCCTCGGACAGTTCTTCACCCCTCCACTTT.

The V call is TRBV7-3, the J call TRBJ2-5; either TRBD1 or TRBD2 may fit D (6 bases each). Germline loops: CDR1 SGHTA, CDR2 FQGTGA. V was pared by 5 bases and J by 4 bases, with 20 bases between. The CDR3 spans 16 residues. The CDR3, as DNA: TGTGCCAGCAGCCCTCATAGCGCCGGGGGCCGAGAGACCCAGTACTTC. This encodes CASSPHSAGGRETQYF.

The chain employs TRBV19 and TRBJ2-3; D gene unclear. Germline CDR1 reads LNHDA; CDR2 reads SQIVND (reference sequence). This CDR3 has 16 amino acids. V was cut by 5 bases and J by 2 bases, with 17 bases left in between. CDR3 bases: TGTGCCAGTAGTGCGTACCGCCTTACCTCCACAGATACGCAGTATTTT. It encodes CASSAYRLTSTDTQYF.

The chain is built from TRBV5-6 and TRBJ2-4, with 7 bases that match TRBD1. V lost 0 bases and J lost 6; bases outside the gene matches: 0. From germline, CDR1 is SGHDT and CDR2 YYEEEE. This CDR3 is built from 13 residues. The CDR3 is CASSLDRGNIQYF. The CDR3 DNA follows: TGTGCCAGCAGCTTGGACAGGGGAAACATTCAGTACTTC.

This rearrangement joins TRBV4-1 to TRBJ1-2; D is possibly TRBD1 (5 bases). The CDR3 is 15 residues long. CDR1 is MGHRA and CDR2 is YSYEKL in the germline V gene. The ends were cut back, 0 bases at V and 3 bases at J, with 11 bases in the middle. As DNA, the CDR3 is TGCGCCAGCAGCCAAGAACCAGGGCTTGACTATGGCTACACCTTC. Translation gives CASSQEPGLDYGYTF.

The chain recombines TRBV2 with TRBJ1-1, with a tentative D call TRBD1 (6 bases). Germline V gives CDR1 SNHLY, CDR2 FYNNEI. With 7 bases removed from V and 9 bases from J, the gap between germline ends came to 30 bases. The CDR3 has 17 residues. The CDR3 here is CASTPSGGGHIPRQAFF. Here the CDR3 DNA reads TGTGCCAGCACGCCAAGCGGGGGCGGGCATATCCCGAGGCAAGCTTTCTTT.

The gene calls are TRBV5-1 and TRBJ2-6; 9 nucleotides align to TRBD1. CDR1 SGHRS and CDR2 YFSETQ come from the germline V gene. CDR3 length equals 16 residues. The V and J ends lost 4 bases and 2 bases, in that order; junction bases with no gene match: 4. The CDR3 bases are TGCGCCAGCAGCCGGACAGGGGTGGCTGGGGCCAACGTCCTGACTTTC. As protein: CASSRTGVAGANVLTF.

This chain connects TRBV6-2 or TRBV6-3 to TRBJ1-1; no clear D. This CDR3 is built from 13 residues. Trimming took 1 base from V and 2 from J, leaving 5 bases between them. CDR1 MNHEY and CDR2 SVGEGT come from the germline V gene. CDR3 amino acids: CASSYLGNTEAFF. The CDR3 bases are TGTGCCAGCAGTTACTTGGGAAACACTGAAGCTTTCTTT.

The chain uses TRBV6-4 and TRBJ2-2, with TRBD1 matching over 8 bases. Germline-derived CDR1 and CDR2 are MRHNA and SNTAGT. The CDR3 sequence is 16 residues long. V trimming: 3 bases; J trimming: 3 bases; junction bases outside the gene matches: 6. CDR3 in DNA: TGTGCCAGCAGTGATTGGGGCAGGGGGCACACCGGGGAGCTGTTTTTT. It translates to CASSDWGRGHTGELFF.

The CDR3 DNA sequence: TGTGCCACCAGTGGAGTCGGGGTCGGGAATGAGCAGTTCTTC. It yields the protein CATSGVGVGNEQFF. The rearrangement joins TRBV24-1 to TRBJ2-1, with D possibly being TRBD2 (5 bases). The CDR3 contains 14 residues. Trimming cost V 5 bases and J 7 bases, with 14 bases left between them. CDR1 and CDR2 (germline): KGHDR, SFDVKD.

The V and J genes are TRBV6-5 and TRBJ1-1; no firm D call. Germline V gene data show CDR1 as MNHEY and CDR2 as SVGAGI. V was clipped by 0 bases and J by 0 bases, with 11 bases between them. The CDR3 loop spans 16 amino acids. The CDR3, as DNA: TGTGCCAGCAGTTACTCCTTGTCGGTAATGAACACTGAAGCTTTCTTT. Translation: CASSYSLSVMNTEAFF.

The chain joins TRBV5-1 to TRBJ1-3; D is undetermined. The CDR3 sequence is 14 residues long. V lost 5 bases, J lost 3 bases, and 12 bases lay in between. Germline V gene lookup returns CDR1 SGHRS and CDR2 YFSETQ. CDR3 region: CASSLASHGNTIYF. CDR3 DNA sequence: TGCGCCAGCAGTCTGGCCTCGCATGGAAACACCATATATTTT.

This clone occurred once. The chain joins TRBV5-1 to TRBJ2-1, with 8 bases that match TRBD1. CDR3 length: 16 amino acids. The germline V gene encodes CDR1 SGHRS and CDR2 YFSETQ. V shed 4 bases and J 2 bases; nucleotides not matched to a gene: 8. The CDR3 DNA reads TGCGCCAGCAGCGTGGGGACAGGCGATCCCTACAATGAGCAGTTCTTC. Its translation is CASSVGTGDPYNEQFF.